Detailed here is one TCR beta chain. Its antigen remains unknown. This specimen comes from a study of T cell repertoires in cytomegalovirus infection. Study information: Public TCR beta signatures marked donors with CMV infection and the matching HLA.

Overall study results and limits: Cumulative public TCR beta family frequency identified CMV carriers with the relevant HLA.

TCRdb redid the calling of the reads with MiXCR, one entry per CDR3 protein. Here the sample spans over 85,000 distinct CDR3 sequences, approximately 16% being singletons. Germline V gives CDR1 DFQATT, CDR2 SNEGSKA (reference sequence). With 3 bases clipped from V and 0 bases from J, the junction kept 10 bases outside the gene matches. This CDR3 has 18 residues. Sequences were obtained from PBMCs. The chain employs TRBV20-1 and TRBJ2-2; 10 positions match TRBD2. The TCR sequence derives from a human donor in good health (CMV status not recorded). Some clones in this sample may be carry-over from other donors' samples. The CDR3: CSASGGLAGVANTGELFF. In DNA, the CDR3 is TGCAGTGCTAGCGGTGGCCTAGCGGGGGTCGCGAACACCGGGGAGCTGTTTTTT.